This paragraph covers one TCR beta chain sequence. The data stem from a study of blood T cell repertoires in COVID-19. Study summary: PBMCs, B-cell-depleted T cells, or T cells were the source of the cDNA or gDNA that made up the material.

Germline-derived CDR1 and CDR2 are SGDLS and YYNGEE. This CDR3 spans 14 amino acids. Unmatched junction bases numbered 4, after V lost 4 bases and J lost 6 bases. TCRdb's table, derived via immunoSEQ multiplex PCR, lists solely in-frame clones and lacks some. This table has 350,000 to 450,000 clones, over 75% appearing once. Sample: PBMCs or T cells enriched from blood (not recorded which). The gene calls are TRBV9 and TRBJ1-4; 9 bases match TRBD1. The receptor's source is a man aged 35 to 55 in a cohort exposed to, infected with or recovered from COVID-19 (not recorded which). The DNA for the CDR3 is TGTGCCAGCAGCCGGGACAGGGTGTATGAAAAACTGTTTTTT. Translation gives CASSRDRVYEKLFF.